Here is one T cell receptor (beta chain) with its context. Germline lookup yields CDR1 SEHNR and CDR2 FQNEAQ (reference sequence). The CDR3 extends over 15 amino acids. The trim removed 6 bases at V and 1 base at J, leaving 7 bases unmatched. Profiled with immunoSEQ multiplex PCR; TCRdb holds only in-frame clones, not every one. The repertoire holds tens of thousands of clones, with 80% to 90% as singletons. With autoimmune disease history or systemic immunosuppression, patients were excluded. The sample belongs to a study of OX40 agonist ivuxolimab in advanced cancers. Across the whole study: An agonistic anti-OX40 (CD134) antibody, ivuxolimab, was used to treat the patients.

Source: CD4+ or CD8+ T cells sorted from blood, taken in a trial of the OX40 agonist ivuxolimab. This sequence joins TRBV7-9 and TRBJ1-1, with 8 bases that match TRBD1. The clonotype originates from an adult with an advanced solid tumor such as melanoma, head and neck, liver or kidney cancer. CDR3: CASRDTGTGNTEAFF. The CDR3 bases are TGTGCCAGCAGGGATACCGGGACAGGGAACACTGAAGCTTTCTTT.